The 19 T cell receptor beta chains reported below all come from one sample, sequenced in a study of blood T cells in healthy people across ages. Next came a second PCR, run for about 6 to 12 cycles, which used a sample-barcoded 5' primer along with a J-beta primer mix. TCRdb used MiXCR to reprocess the 5' RACE reads, holding one entry per CDR3 protein. The repertoire has just over 800,000 distinct CDR3 sequences, around 68% of them found once; the top ten carry around a quarter. Source material: blood. The receptors originated from a man under 40 in good health.

This sequence joins TRBV7-9 and TRBJ2-3; either TRBD1 or TRBD2 may supply D (6 bases each). CDR1 SEHNR and CDR2 FQNEAQ come from the germline V gene (reference sequence). The CDR3 length is 13 residues. The chain's CDR3 is CAERRGDGDTQYF. The CDR3 DNA follows: TGTGCTGAAAGGAGGGGGGATGGAGATACGCAGTATTTT.

The chain combines TRBV12-3 or TRBV12-4 with TRBJ2-1; TRBD1 agrees at 7 bases. Trimming at V came to 6 bases and at J to 15 bases, leaving 8 bases not matched to a gene. The CDR3 contains 11 residues. The CDR3 DNA reads TGTGCCAGCAGAGAAGACAGGGAGAGGTTCTTC. Its protein is CASREDRERFF.

This chain links TRBV7-6 with TRBJ1-5; D remains ambiguous. The CDR3 loop spans 14 amino acids. Looked up from germline, CDR1 is SGHVS and CDR2 is FNYEAQ. The ends were cut back, 5 bases at V and 7 bases at J, with 15 bases in the middle. This chain's CDR3 is CASSPAGLSQPQHF. The CDR3 DNA is TGTGCCAGCAGCCCAGCGGGATTATCACAGCCCCAGCATTTT.

The chain combines TRBV11-1 with TRBJ2-3; D may be TRBD1 (6 bases). Germline V gene data show CDR1 as SGHAT and CDR2 as FQDESV (reference sequence). V shed 7 bases and J shed 2 bases, with 13 bases lying between them. This CDR3 spans 14 amino acids. The CDR3 nucleotides are TGTGCCAGCAACCTACAGGGACCCACAGATACGCAGTATTTT. This sequence encodes CASNLQGPTDTQYF.

The chain is built from TRBV20-1 and TRBJ2-3; 7 positions agree with TRBD1. The CDR3 runs 15 residues. CDR1 and CDR2 from the germline V gene are DFQATT and SNEGSKA (reference sequence). Germline trimming cut 5 bases from V and 0 bases from J; bases unmatched to any gene: 8. Here the CDR3 reads CSASTVGQSTDTQYF. In DNA form, the CDR3 reads TGCAGTGCTTCAACCGTGGGACAGAGCACAGATACGCAGTATTTT.

The rearrangement links TRBV20-1 to TRBJ2-7; D might be TRBD2 (6 bases). V lost 6 bases to trimming and J lost 2 bases, with 14 bases between them. The CDR3 is made up of 13 amino acids. Germline V gene data show CDR1 as DFQATT and CDR2 as SNEGSKA (reference sequence). The CDR3 loop reads CSARLTGAYEQYF. CDR3 sequence (DNA): TGCAGTGCCCGGCTGACGGGAGCCTACGAGCAGTACTTC.

The CDR3: CASSQDGQGSATDTQYF. The CDR3 DNA reads TGCGCCAGCAGCCAAGATGGGCAGGGGTCGGCCACAGATACGCAGTATTTT. The genes are TRBV4-3 and TRBJ2-3, with D possibly TRBD1 on 6 matching bases. V lost 0 bases to trimming and J lost 2 bases, with 15 bases between them. Germline V CDR1 and CDR2: LGHNA, YSLEER. The CDR3 is 17 residues long.

Only a few counts were recorded for this clonotype. This chain uses TRBV9 with TRBJ2-7; D remains ambiguous. Trimming left V 5 bases short and J 0 bases short, with 6 bases between. The CDR3 is 12 amino acids. Germline V CDR1 and CDR2: SGDLS, YYNGEE. The CDR3 bases are TGTGCCAGCAGTATAAACTCCTACGAGCAGTACTTC. It codes for CASSINSYEQYF.

The chain joins TRBV3-1 to TRBJ2-7; 10 positions match TRBD1. Germline loops: CDR1 LGHDT, CDR2 YNNKEL (reference sequence). Losses at the gene ends were 6 bases for V and 5 bases for J; bases not matched to a gene: 10. This CDR3 has 15 residues. The CDR3 reads CASSRTGTGENEQYF. CDR3 bases: TGTGCCAGCAGTCGAACCGGGACAGGGGAAAACGAGCAGTACTTC.

The chain links TRBV21-1 to TRBJ1-2. TRBV21-1 is shown as a pseudogene. The CDR3 runs to 16 residues. CDR3 sequence: CASTDKDRVRAYGYTF. As DNA, the CDR3 is TGTGCCAGCACCGACAAGGACCGCGTTAGGGCCTATGGCTACACCTTC.

The chain joins TRBV29-1 to TRBJ2-1; 10 positions agree with TRBD2. The CDR3 is 14 residues long. Germline CDR1 reads SQVTM; CDR2 reads ANQGSEA. The trim removed 3 bases at V and 10 bases at J, leaving 9 bases unmatched. The CDR3 DNA follows: TGCAGCGTTGACCCTAGCGGGGGTTCAGGGGAGCAGTTCTTC. Its protein is CSVDPSGGSGEQFF.

The chain is built from TRBV28 and TRBJ2-7; 8 bases align to TRBD1. The CDR3 totals 14 residues. Unmatched junction bases numbered 5, after V lost 5 bases and J lost 2 bases. Germline V gene sequence: CDR1 MDHEN, CDR2 SYDVKM. The chain's CDR3 is CASSHPDRAYEQYF. The CDR3 DNA reads TGTGCCAGCAGTCACCCGGACAGGGCCTACGAGCAGTACTTC.

J is TRBJ1-2 and V is TRBV20-1, with D hard to call. CDR1 is DFQATT, CDR2 SNEGSKA, per germline (reference sequence). This CDR3 comprises 13 residues. Trimming took off 2 bases at V and 4 bases at J, with 11 bases between the two ends. The CDR3 nucleotides are TGCAGTGCTAGAAGGGCCGGGTCCTATGGCTACACCTTC. The encoded protein is CSARRAGSYGYTF.

This sequence joins TRBV9 and TRBJ2-1; 7 nucleotides line up with TRBD1. Germline CDR1 and CDR2: SGDLS and YYNGEE. The CDR3 is 14 amino acids. V gave up 3 bases and J gave up 1 base; unmatched junction bases: 1. CDR3: CASSETGSYNEQFF. DNA of the CDR3: TGTGCCAGCAGCGAGACAGGGTCCTACAATGAGCAGTTCTTC.

The table lists this clonotype with many counts. The V and J genes are TRBV6-4 and TRBJ2-2; D is possibly TRBD1 or TRBD2 (5 bases each). Germline assignment: CDR1 MRHNA and CDR2 SNTAGT. CDR3 length: 15 amino acids. Trimming cost V 6 bases and J 3 bases, with 14 bases left between them. The CDR3 DNA sequence: TGTGCCAGCAGCCGGGACGTAGGGGACACCGGGGAGCTGTTTTTT. Translated, it gives CASSRDVGDTGELFF.

This clonotype was seen a handful of times. The chain couples TRBV20-1 to TRBJ2-4; 7 bases map to TRBD2. J was trimmed by 1 base and V by 6 bases; bases with no gene match: 6. CDR3 size: 14 residues. Germline loops: CDR1 DFQATT, CDR2 SNEGSKA (reference sequence). This CDR3 reads CSAGGTWAKNIQYF. The CDR3 DNA follows: TGCAGTGCCGGGGGGACTTGGGCCAAAAACATTCAGTACTTC.

There are a few counts of this clonotype. The rearrangement links TRBV20-1 to TRBJ2-3; 8 bases match TRBD2. Germline V gene lookup returns CDR1 DFQATT and CDR2 SNEGSKA (reference sequence). V trimming: 5 bases; J trimming: 2 bases; junction bases outside the gene matches: 9. The CDR3 spans 15 residues. This CDR3 is CSAPDLAGHTDTQYF. CDR3 nucleotides: TGCAGTGCTCCAGACCTAGCGGGCCACACAGATACGCAGTATTTT.

CDR3 loop: CASTGQGSYNEQFF. DNA of the CDR3: TGTGCCAGTACGGGGCAGGGCTCCTACAATGAGCAGTTCTTC. The chain combines TRBV6-2 or TRBV6-3 with TRBJ2-1; D possibly matches TRBD1 or TRBD2 (5 bases each). CDR1 MNHEY and CDR2 SVGEGT come from the germline V gene. V gave up 9 bases and J gave up 0 bases, with 12 bases separating them. The CDR3 loop spans 14 amino acids.

The V and J genes are TRBV7-2 and TRBJ1-2, with no clear D. Deletions cut 3 bases from V and 4 bases from J, with 12 bases between. The CDR3 is 14 amino acids. The germline V gene encodes CDR1 SGHTA and CDR2 FQGNSA. The CDR3 loop is CASSFHMESYGYTF. The CDR3 coding sequence is TGTGCCAGCAGCTTCCACATGGAATCCTATGGCTACACCTTC.